This T cell receptor beta chain stems from a study of glioma-infiltrating T cells after dendritic cell vaccination. To note about this clone: The antigen is unknown.

Data came from immunoSEQ multiplex PCR; TCRdb stores just in-frame clones and leaves some out. Of tens of thousands of clones detected, over 70% appear once; the ten largest clones hold around 1.9%. This CDR3 is 18 amino acids long. V shed 3 bases and J 0 bases; nucleotides not matched to a gene: 8. Germline values: CDR1 LNHDA, CDR2 SQIVND (reference sequence). Study conclusions and caveats: Longer survival after dendritic cell vaccination followed higher pretreatment TIL content.

The genes are TRBV19 and TRBJ2-1, with 10 nucleotides matching TRBD2. The sample consisted of blood, taken before dendritic cell vaccination. This receptor was obtained from a human donor with glioblastoma. CDR3 protein: CASSIRGSSGSSYNEQFF. CDR3 sequence (DNA): TGTGCCAGTAGTATCAGGGGGTCTAGCGGGAGCTCCTACAATGAGCAGTTCTTC. Variable domain in full (rest from reference TRBV19 and TRBJ2-1): DGGITQSPKYLFRKEGQNVTLSCEQNLNHDAMYWYRQDPGQGLRLIYYSQIVNDFQKGDIAEGYSVSREKKESFPLTVTSAQKNPTAFYLCASSIRGSSGSSYNEQFFGPGTRLTVL.